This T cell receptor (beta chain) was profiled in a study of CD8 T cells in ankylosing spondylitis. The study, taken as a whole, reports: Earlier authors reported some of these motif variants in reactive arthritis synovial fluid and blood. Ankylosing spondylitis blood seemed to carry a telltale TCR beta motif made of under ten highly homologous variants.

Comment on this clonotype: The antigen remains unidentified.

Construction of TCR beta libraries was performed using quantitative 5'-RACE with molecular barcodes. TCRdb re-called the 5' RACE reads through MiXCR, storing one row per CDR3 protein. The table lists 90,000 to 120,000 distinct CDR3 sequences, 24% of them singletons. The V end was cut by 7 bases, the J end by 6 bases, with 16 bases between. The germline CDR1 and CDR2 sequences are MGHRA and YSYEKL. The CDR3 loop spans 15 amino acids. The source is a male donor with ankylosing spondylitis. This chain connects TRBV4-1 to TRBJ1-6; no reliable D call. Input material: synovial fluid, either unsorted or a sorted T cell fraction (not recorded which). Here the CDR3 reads CASTPWFGSNSPLHF. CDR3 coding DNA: TGCGCCAGCACCCCATGGTTTGGCTCTAATTCACCCCTCCACTTT.